The subject of this entry is one T cell receptor (beta chain). A much larger clonotype is one base distant, so this may be a read error. Using its own MiXCR run on the reads, TCRdb lists one record per CDR3 protein. The sample lists 200,000 to 250,000 distinct CDR3 sequences, about 30% seen once, with under 9.5% in the top ten. This sample is drawn from a study of kidney transplant recipient with SARS-CoV-2 infection. The clonotype comes from a male patient younger than 45 who had COVID-19 and was a kidney transplant recipient. A share of the T cells may be of graft donor origin. Sequenced here: a blood sample, sampled at baseline and on day 111 from a kidney transplant recipient.

The CDR3 spells CASSPSGGLVQPQYF. CDR3 nucleotide sequence: TGTGCCAGCTCACCCTCTGGGGGGCTCGTTCAGCCCCAGTATTTT. The V and J genes are TRBV18 and TRBJ1-5; D may correspond to TRBD1 or TRBD2 (6 bases each). The DNA matches TRBJ2-3 better at its end, which makes the J call doubtful. From germline, CDR1 is KGHSH and CDR2 LQKENI. The CDR3 has 15 residues.